A selection of T cell receptor beta chains follows, all from one sample in a study of blood T cell repertoires in COVID-19. Sequenced by immunoSEQ multiplex PCR; TCRdb stores in-frame clones only, minus some. The table includes over 110,000 clones, 80% to 85% detected once. The sequenced sample was peripheral blood. The source of these receptors is a human donor in a cohort sampled during active COVID-19. Both conserved end residues are part of each CDR3. D genes are given only for firm matches. Part of the rows lack a size; the others show once, few, many or a class for expanded clones.

V,D,J,size,DNA,CDR3
TRBV7-9,TRBD1,TRBJ1-2,NA,TGTGCCAGCAGTTCCGACAGGGGGCTTAACGGCTACACCTTC,CASSSDRGLNGYTF
TRBV5-4,TRBD1,TRBJ1-4,NA,TGTGCCAGCAGCAACGCGGGGACAGGGGGGTTTGAAAAACTGTTTTTT,CASSNAGTGGFEKLFF
TRBV6-5,TRBD2,TRBJ2-3,NA,TGTGCCAGCAGTTATGCTAGCGGGGGAGGGGGTACGCAGTATTTT,CASSYASGGGGTQYF
TRBV5-1,TRBD2,TRBJ2-1,NA,TGCGCCAGCAGCCCCTCACTAGCGGCCGCGAACAATGAGCAGTTCTTC,CASSPSLAAANNEQFF
TRBV28,NA,TRBJ2-5,NA,TGTGCCAGCAGTTTGGTCAGGGGTCAGACCCAGTACTTC,CASSLVRGQTQYF
TRBV7-3,NA,TRBJ1-1,few,TGTGCCAGCAGTCAACAGGGAACCCTGAACACTGAAGCTTTCTTT,CASSQQGTLNTEAFF
TRBV28,NA,TRBJ1-2,NA,TGTGCCAGCAGTTCCTACCCCTATGGCTACACCTTC,CASSSYPYGYTF
TRBV4-2,NA,TRBJ2-3,NA,TGTGCCAGCAGCCTAGAATATACGGGAGATACGCAGTATTTT,CASSLEYTGDTQYF
TRBV28,TRBD2,TRBJ2-7,NA,TGTGCCAGCAGTCCGACTAGCGGGAGACGCGAGCAGTACTTC,CASSPTSGRREQYF
TRBV5-4,TRBD2,TRBJ2-7,NA,TGTGCCAGCAGCACCGGGACTAGCGGGAGCTACGAGCAGTACTTC,CASSTGTSGSYEQYF
TRBV28,TRBD1,TRBJ1-2,NA,TGTGCCAGCAGTGGAACCGGGACAGAAGTTTTTAGCGGCTACACCTTC,CASSGTGTEVFSGYTF
TRBV5-4,TRBD1,TRBJ1-2,NA,TGTGCCAGCAGCTCACAGGGGAGGTATGGCTACACCTTC,CASSSQGRYGYTF
TRBV28,TRBD1,TRBJ1-6,NA,TGTGCCAGCAGTTTTACAGGGGTAAATTCACCCCTCCACTTT,CASSFTGVNSPLHF
TRBV19,NA,TRBJ2-5,NA,TGTGCCAGTAGCAAGAGGGAGACCCAGTACTTC,CASSKRETQYF
TRBV14,NA,TRBJ2-7,NA,TGTGCCAGCAGCGAGAGGTCTAGCAGACCCTCAAGCTCCTACGAGCAGTACTTC,CASSERSSRPSSSYEQYF
TRBV15,TRBD1,TRBJ2-7,NA,TGTGCCACCAGCAGAGATCTCGGACAGGGTAACGAGCAGTACTTC,CATSRDLGQGNEQYF
TRBV5-4,TRBD1,TRBJ2-6,NA,TGTGCCAGCAGCCCGGGGGACAGGAGGGGCTCTGGGGCCAACGTCCTGACTTTC,CASSPGDRRGSGANVLTF
TRBV27,TRBD1,TRBJ1-5,few,TGTGCCAGCCGGCCGGGACAGGGGCATAGCAATCAGCCCCAGCATTTT,CASRPGQGHSNQPQHF
TRBV18,TRBD1,TRBJ1-3,NA,TGTGCCAGCTCACCCGGGCGACAGGGAGGTGGAAACACCATATATTTT,CASSPGRQGGGNTIYF
TRBV7-3,TRBD2,TRBJ2-2,NA,TGTGCCAGCAGCTCGTATAGCGGGAGCTTTTATGAGGGGGAGCTGTTTTTT,CASSSYSGSFYEGELFF
TRBV15,NA,TRBJ1-3,NA,TGTGCCACCAGCAGAGATTGGGGGGCTGGAAACACCATATATTTT,CATSRDWGAGNTIYF
TRBV15,NA,TRBJ2-6,few,TGTGCCACCAGCAGTCTCTCTGGGGCCAACGTCCTGACTTTC,CATSSLSGANVLTF
TRBV6-2/TRBV6-3,TRBD2,TRBJ2-7,NA,TGTGCCAGCAGTTACCCACCCAAACTACTAGCGGGAGGCTCCGGGAACGAGCAGTACTTC,CASSYPPKLLAGGSGNEQYF
TRBV10-1,TRBD2,TRBJ2-5,NA,TGCGCCAGCGTATTCTCCCTCGGACTAGCGGGGCAAGAGACCCAGTACTTC,CASVFSLGLAGQETQYF
TRBV7-3,TRBD2,TRBJ2-7,NA,TGTGCCAGCAGTTCCGGGCGGGAGTCAGGGGAGCAGTACTTC,CASSSGRESGEQYF
TRBV28,TRBD2,TRBJ2-5,once,TGTGCCAGCAGCCTCGGGGGGGGAGTATCGCAAGAGACCCAGTACTTC,CASSLGGGVSQETQYF
TRBV11-2,NA,TRBJ2-5,NA,TGTGCCAGCAGCTTAGGCGCCGGGACTGGGACCCAGTACTTC,CASSLGAGTGTQYF
TRBV21-1,NA,TRBJ2-7,NA,TGTGCCAGCAGCAAAGCGGGAGACAGGAACCCCTACGAGCAGTACTTC,CASSKAGDRNPYEQYF
TRBV2,NA,TRBJ1-1,NA,TGTGCCAGCAGTGAAGCGGTTGGGGGGAGGGCTTTCTTT,CASSEAVGGRAFF
TRBV6-7,NA,TRBJ1-4,NA,TGTGCCAGCAGTTACTCGTACGGAGGGAAATGTCCCCCAAATGAAAAACTGTTTTTT,CASSYSYGGKCPPNEKLFF
TRBV20-1,TRBD2,TRBJ2-5,NA,TGCAGTGCTAGTTACGGACTAGCGGGACAAGAGACCCAGTACTTC,CSASYGLAGQETQYF
TRBV7-2,NA,TRBJ1-6,few,TGTGCCAGCAGCTCGGACAGTCCCTCACCCCTCCACTTT,CASSSDSPSPLHF
TRBV27,TRBD1,TRBJ2-7,NA,TGTGCCAGCAGTCCTAGGGACAGAGGAGCCTACGAGCAGTACTTC,CASSPRDRGAYEQYF
TRBV28,NA,TRBJ1-2,NA,TGTGCCAGCAGTGAAAATTATAAGGGGCTAAGTACCTATGGCTACACCTTC,CASSENYKGLSTYGYTF
TRBV7-3,NA,TRBJ2-3,NA,TGTGCCAGCAGTTCCGAGGGCGCAGATACGCAGTATTTT,CASSSEGADTQYF
TRBV5-1,TRBD1,TRBJ1-6,once,TGCGCCAGCAGCGCCGGGACAGGTGTGAATTCACCCCTCCACTTT,CASSAGTGVNSPLHF
TRBV7-2,NA,TRBJ2-7,NA,TGTGCCAGCAGCTTAGGGCTAGGTAACGAGCAGTACTTC,CASSLGLGNEQYF
TRBV27,TRBD2,TRBJ2-7,NA,TGTGCCAGCAGCCCCGGACTAGGAAGCTACGAGCAGTACTTC,CASSPGLGSYEQYF
TRBV25-1,NA,TRBJ1-2,few,TGTGCCAGCAGTCCAGCATCAGGGTACTATGGCTACACCTTC,CASSPASGYYGYTF
TRBV2,NA,TRBJ2-5,NA,TGTGCCAGCAGTCCCAGGCAGGGTGGCGAGACCCAGTACTTC,CASSPRQGGETQYF
TRBV6-6,NA,TRBJ2-7,NA,TGTGCCAGCAGTTACAGCGGGGGCAGGGGGGACGAGCAGTACTTC,CASSYSGGRGDEQYF
TRBV4-3,TRBD1,TRBJ2-7,NA,TGCGCCAGCAGCCAAACCACAGGGGGCAAGGACGAGCAGTACTTC,CASSQTTGGKDEQYF
TRBV6-5,TRBD2,TRBJ2-7,NA,TGTGCCAGCAGTTATTCCGGGACTAGCGTTCCCTACGAGCAGTACTTC,CASSYSGTSVPYEQYF
TRBV12-3/TRBV12-4,NA,TRBJ1-5,NA,TGTGCCAGCAGCCCCGACAGGAATCAGCCCCAGCATTTT,CASSPDRNQPQHF
TRBV2,NA,TRBJ2-7,NA,TGTGCCGGCAAGACTACCATGAGCTCCTACGAGCAGTACTTC,CAGKTTMSSYEQYF